These 14 T cell receptor beta chains originate from one sample sequenced in a study of blood T cell repertoires in COVID-19. The repertoire was sequenced with immunoSEQ multiplex PCR; TCRdb's copy has only in-frame clones and lacks some. The data contain 200,000 to 300,000 clones, about nine tenths of them singletons. Sequenced input: peripheral blood. The receptors derive from a woman aged 40 to 50 who had recovered from COVID-19.

The chain uses TRBV6-5 and TRBJ1-1; D is unresolved. This CDR3 has 14 amino acids. Trimming cost V 4 bases and J 5 bases, with 14 bases left between them. The germline gives CDR1 MNHEY, CDR2 SVGAGI. CDR3 region: CASSFHPVKTEAFF. In DNA form, the CDR3 reads TGTGCCAGCAGTTTCCATCCAGTCAAGACTGAAGCTTTCTTT.

This sequence joins TRBV5-1 and TRBJ1-2; no clear D. Deletions cut 4 bases from V and 5 bases from J, with 18 bases between. This CDR3 has 15 residues. Germline-derived CDR1 and CDR2 are SGHRS and YFSETQ. This chain's CDR3 is CASSHQVGSSYGYTF. In DNA, the CDR3 is TGCGCCAGCAGCCACCAGGTGGGCAGTAGTTATGGCTACACCTTC.

The CDR3 protein is CASRRGGGPIEQYF. In nucleotides, the CDR3 is TGTGCCAGCAGGAGGGGCGGGGGCCCCATCGAGCAGTACTTC. This rearrangement joins TRBV7-2 to TRBJ2-7, with D tentatively TRBD2 (7 bases). This CDR3 has 14 residues. V was clipped by 6 bases and J by 6 bases, with 18 bases between them. Germline V lookup: CDR1 SGHTA, CDR2 FQGNSA.

The chain joins TRBV4-2 to TRBJ2-1; 9 bases map to TRBD2. V was pared by 1 base and J by 8 bases, with 9 bases of the junction left unmatched. CDR1 is LGHNA, CDR2 YNFKEQ, per germline. The CDR3 length is 16 residues. The CDR3 DNA reads TGTGCCAGCAGCCAAGTTTCGGCGGGGGGGCCGGATGAGCAGTTCTTC. Its translation: CASSQVSAGGPDEQFF.

The chain employs TRBV6-6 and TRBJ1-5; D uncertain. Trimming pared 6 bases from V and 0 bases from J, leaving 18 bases between. The CDR3 has 17 amino acids. The germline CDR1 and CDR2 sequences are MNHNY and SVGAGI (reference sequence). CDR3 nucleotide sequence: TGTGCCAGCAGCCGATCCCCCACAGTTTCTAGCAATCAGCCCCAGCATTTT. Translating it yields CASSRSPTVSSNQPQHF.

V and J are TRBV5-6 and TRBJ2-1; D remains unclear. Germline V gives CDR1 SGHDT, CDR2 YYEEEE. CDR3 length: 16 residues. Trimming cost V 0 bases and J 1 base, with 11 bases left between them. This CDR3 is CASSLVMAQSYNEQFF. For the CDR3, the DNA is TGTGCCAGCAGCTTGGTAATGGCCCAATCCTACAATGAGCAGTTCTTC.

V gene TRBV4-1 combines with J gene TRBJ1-2, with 10 bases matching TRBD1. Germline values: CDR1 MGHRA, CDR2 YSYEKL. The CDR3 is 18 amino acids. Trimming took 1 base from V and 1 from J; bases not matched to a gene: 9. The CDR3 DNA reads as TGCGCCAGCAGCCAAGGTCCGACAGGGGGCGTGGATAACTATGGCTACACCTTC. Its protein is CASSQGPTGGVDNYGYTF.

The chain employs TRBV5-1 and TRBJ2-3, with D perhaps TRBD1 (6 bases). The length of the CDR3 is 15 residues. V lost 4 bases and J 5 bases, leaving 17 bases between the germline ends. In germline, CDR1 is SGHRS, CDR2 YFSETQ. Written as DNA, the CDR3 is TGCGCCAGCAGCAGTGCCGGGACATCACAAGATACGCAGTATTTT. Protein sequence: CASSSAGTSQDTQYF.

The V gene is TRBV12-3 or TRBV12-4, the J gene TRBJ2-2, with D possibly TRBD2 on 5 matching bases. The V and J ends lost 3 bases and 10 bases respectively, with 9 bases between them. The CDR3 sequence is 12 residues long. CDR3: CASSFLGVELFF. The CDR3 nucleotides are TGTGCCAGCAGTTTTTTGGGAGTGGAGCTGTTTTTT.

This rearrangement joins TRBV6-6 to TRBJ1-6; 8 nucleotides line up with TRBD1. Germline loops: CDR1 MNHNY, CDR2 SVGAGI (reference sequence). The V segment lost 5 bases and the J segment 9 bases; nucleotides outside the gene matches: 6. This CDR3 has 14 residues. The DNA for the CDR3 is TGTGCCAGCAGTCCACAGGGGGTTGGTTCACCCCTCCACTTT. Protein sequence: CASSPQGVGSPLHF.

V and J are TRBV6-2 or TRBV6-3 and TRBJ2-2, with 12 bases that match TRBD2. Germline CDR1 and CDR2: MNHEY and SVGEGT. The V segment lost 5 bases and the J segment 9 bases; nucleotides outside the gene matches: 4. This CDR3 comprises 14 residues. In DNA form, the CDR3 reads TGTGCCAGCAGTAGACTAGCGGGGGAGAGGGAGCTGTTTTTT. It encodes CASSRLAGERELFF.

This clone was detected only a few times. The chain joins TRBV11-1 to TRBJ1-1; no definite D call. CDR1 and CDR2 from the germline V gene are SGHAT and FQDESV (reference sequence). CDR3 length: 13 residues. V was cut by 5 bases and J by 0 bases, with 7 bases left in between. This CDR3 is CASSHGVNTEAFF. CDR3 nucleotides: TGTGCCAGCAGCCACGGGGTGAACACTGAAGCTTTCTTT.

This clone was found once. The chain carries TRBV9 and TRBJ2-2; TRBD1 aligns across 8 bases. Germline CDR1 SGDLS, CDR2 YYNGEE. The length of the CDR3 is 15 residues. With V trimmed by 1 base and J by 7 bases, 6 bases remained unmatched. In DNA, the CDR3 is TGTGCCAGCAGCGTAAACAGGGGGAGTGTCGGGGAGCTGTTTTTT. This encodes CASSVNRGSVGELFF.

The chain uses TRBV18 and TRBJ2-7; 12 nucleotides agree with TRBD1. Germline V lookup: CDR1 KGHSH, CDR2 LQKENI. This CDR3 comprises 14 residues. Trimming cost V 5 bases and J 3 bases; bases outside gene matches: 2. The CDR3 here is CASSGDRGRYEQYF. CDR3 bases: TGTGCCAGCTCAGGGGACAGGGGGCGCTACGAGCAGTACTTC. Full variable domain (outside the CDR3, taken from reference TRBV18 and TRBJ2-7): NAGVMQNPRHLVRRRGQEARLRCSPMKGHSHVYWYRQLPEEGLKFMVYLQKENIIDESGMPKERFSAEFPKEGPSILRIQQVVRGDSAAYFCASSGDRGRYEQYFGPGTRLTVT.